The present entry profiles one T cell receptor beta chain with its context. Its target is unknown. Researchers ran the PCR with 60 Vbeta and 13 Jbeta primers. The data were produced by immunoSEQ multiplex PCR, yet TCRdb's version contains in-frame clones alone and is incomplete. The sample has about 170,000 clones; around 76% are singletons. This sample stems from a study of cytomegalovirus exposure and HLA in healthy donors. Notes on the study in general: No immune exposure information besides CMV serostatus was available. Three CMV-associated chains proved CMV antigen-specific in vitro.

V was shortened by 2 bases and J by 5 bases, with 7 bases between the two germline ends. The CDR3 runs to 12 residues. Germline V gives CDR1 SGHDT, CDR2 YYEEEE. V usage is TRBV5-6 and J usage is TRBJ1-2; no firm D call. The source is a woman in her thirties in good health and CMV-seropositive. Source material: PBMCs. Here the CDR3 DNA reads TGTGCCAGCAGCTTTACGGGGTATGGCTACACCTTC. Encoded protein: CASSFTGYGYTF.